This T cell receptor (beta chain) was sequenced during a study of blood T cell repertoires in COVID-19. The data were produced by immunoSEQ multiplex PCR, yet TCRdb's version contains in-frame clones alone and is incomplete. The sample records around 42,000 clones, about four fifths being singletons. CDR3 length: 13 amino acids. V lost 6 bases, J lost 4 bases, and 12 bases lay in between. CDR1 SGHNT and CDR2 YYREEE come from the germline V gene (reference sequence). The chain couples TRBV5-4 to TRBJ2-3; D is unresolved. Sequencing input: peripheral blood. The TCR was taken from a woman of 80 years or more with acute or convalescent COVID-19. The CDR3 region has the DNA TGTGCCAGCACCTACTCCTCCGCAGATACGCAGTATTTT. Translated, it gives CASTYSSADTQYF.